This T cell receptor (beta chain) stems from a study of tumor-infiltrating lymphocytes in primary liver carcinoma. Study-level information: Men and women, 30 to 69 years of age, made up the patients. Study-level results: A fraction of only about 7-25% of top clones appeared in all five tumor regions.

As concerns this clonotype: Its antigen is currently unknown.

Germline V CDR1 and CDR2: KGHDR, SFDVKD. The CDR3 length is 16 residues. Each 20-30 mg portion of unsorted bulk tissue served as the source for co-extraction of RNA and DNA. A constant-region primer primed TCR beta cDNA synthesis from 450 to 550 ng of total RNA. Researchers made the TCR beta libraries by running three nested multiplex PCR rounds with slightly modified ARM-PCR. TRBV1-TRBV30 forward primers paired with a C-beta reverse primer drove the first two PCR rounds, about 10 cycles each. TCRdb re-derived calls from the multiplex PCR reads in MiXCR, one entry per CDR3 protein. The table includes 100,000 to 150,000 distinct CDR3 sequences, around 64% detected once.

The sequence derives from an older woman with primary liver carcinoma and hepatitis B virus infection. The chain links TRBV24-1 to TRBJ2-2; TRBD2 matches at 12 bases. Sequencing was done on a sample of liver tumor tissue from sampling region 3. Subset described: tumor region T3, left-lateral pole. CDR3 amino acids: CATGVTSGRHPGELFF. The CDR3 DNA follows: TGTGCTACCGGAGTAACTAGCGGGAGGCACCCCGGGGAGCTGTTTTTT.